These 5 T cell receptor beta chains were all obtained from the same sample, sequenced in a study of neurological immune-mediated disorders. The time point is: longitudinal time-point 1 (baseline). TCRdb re-called the 5' RACE reads with MiXCR, one entry per CDR3 protein. The sample has tens of thousands of distinct CDR3 sequences, about 3.2% seen once. The sample comprised PBMCs. The receptor source for this set is an older woman with multiple sclerosis.

The table lists this clonotype with many counts. The V call is TRBV5-1, the J call TRBJ2-7; D tentatively reads TRBD1 or TRBD2 (5 bases each). Per germline, CDR1 SGHRS and CDR2 YFSETQ. The CDR3 contains 14 residues. The germline V and J ends were trimmed by 4 bases and 0 bases, with 11 bases remaining between them. The CDR3 bases are TGCGCCAGCAGCCTCGAGGGGAGCTCCTACGAGCAGTACTTC. It codes for CASSLEGSSYEQYF.

This clonotype was counted many times. The rearrangement uses TRBV20-1 and TRBJ2-4, with 9 bases identical to TRBD2. The V and J ends lost 3 bases and 4 bases, in that order; junction bases with no gene match: 7. The CDR3 totals 15 residues. CDR1 and CDR2 (germline): DFQATT, SNEGSKA (reference sequence). Here the CDR3 reads CSASGLAGVKNIQYF. CDR3 nucleotides: TGCAGTGCTAGTGGGTTAGCGGGGGTTAAAAACATTCAGTACTTC.

This clonotype was counted at least ten times. This rearrangement joins TRBV7-6 to TRBJ2-7; 9 nucleotides align to TRBD2. The germline V gene encodes CDR1 SGHVS and CDR2 FNYEAQ. The length of the CDR3 is 15 residues. Trimming removed 3 bases from V and 2 bases from J; junction bases left unmatched: 5. Here the CDR3 reads CASSFGLAGTYEQYF. The CDR3 DNA reads as TGTGCCAGCAGCTTTGGCCTAGCGGGGACCTACGAGCAGTACTTC.

This clonotype has ten or more counts. The rearrangement uses TRBV5-1 and TRBJ2-3; no firm D call. V was trimmed by 1 base and J by 0 bases, leaving 6 bases between them. The CDR3 sequence is 14 residues long. Germline CDR1 reads SGHRS; CDR2 reads YFSETQ. CDR3 amino acids: CASSLTDSTDTQYF. CDR3 bases: TGCGCCAGCAGCTTGACGGACAGCACAGATACGCAGTATTTT.

The rearrangement joins TRBV18 to TRBJ2-7; D not certain. V dropped 0 bases and J dropped 2 bases, with 8 bases sitting between them. The CDR3 contains 14 residues. Germline V lookup: CDR1 KGHSH, CDR2 LQKENI. CDR3 nucleotides: TGTGCCAGCTCACCACCTCGTCAGCCCTACGAGCAGTACTTC. Translating it yields CASSPPRQPYEQYF.